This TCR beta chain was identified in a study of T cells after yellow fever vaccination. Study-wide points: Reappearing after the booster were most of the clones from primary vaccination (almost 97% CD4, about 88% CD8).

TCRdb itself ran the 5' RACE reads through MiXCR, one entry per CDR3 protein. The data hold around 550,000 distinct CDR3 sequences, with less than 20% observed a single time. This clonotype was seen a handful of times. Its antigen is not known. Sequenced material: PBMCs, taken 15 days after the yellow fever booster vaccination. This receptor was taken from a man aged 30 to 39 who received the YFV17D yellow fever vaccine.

Here the CDR3 DNA reads TGTGCCAGCAAAGGCAATGAGCAGTTCTTC. It yields the protein CASKGNEQFF. The genes are TRBV25-1 and TRBJ2-1, with D unresolved. CDR1 MGHDK and CDR2 SYGVNS come from the germline V gene. The CDR3 is 10 amino acids. V gave up 7 bases and J gave up 6 bases, with 4 bases separating them.